The 7 T cell receptor beta chains listed next were all sequenced from one sample in a study of T cell changes during pregnancy in multiple sclerosis. Data came from immunoSEQ multiplex PCR; TCRdb stores just in-frame clones and leaves some out. The sample contains under 65,000 clones, about nine tenths of which appear only once. The starting material was CD4+ T cells from peripheral blood mononuclear cells, obtained after pregnancy. The receptors derive from a female donor in good health, enrolled as a control in a pregnancy study.

This clone has more than one count but fewer than ten. The V gene is TRBV28, the J gene TRBJ1-5; the match to TRBD1 covers 7 bases. J gave up 3 bases and V 7 bases, and 3 bases lay outside the gene matches. In germline, CDR1 is MDHEN, CDR2 SYDVKM. This CDR3 has 13 amino acids. Here the CDR3 DNA reads TGTGCCAGCAAACAGGGGATCAATCAGCCCCAGCATTTT. This encodes CASKQGINQPQHF.

The V and J genes are TRBV5-1 and TRBJ1-1; tentative D call: TRBD1 (6 bases). V was pared by 0 bases and J by 6 bases, with 15 bases between. This CDR3 is 15 amino acids long. From germline, CDR1 is SGHRS and CDR2 YFSETQ. CDR3 sequence reads: CASSLVGAGVPEAFF. The CDR3 nucleotides are TGCGCCAGCAGCTTGGTAGGGGCAGGGGTCCCTGAAGCTTTCTTT.

The CDR3 region is CASSLQGTGGGNIQYF. The CDR3 DNA sequence: TGTGCCAGCAGTTTACAGGGGACAGGGGGAGGAAACATTCAGTACTTC. The V call is TRBV27, the J call TRBJ2-4, with 11 bases aligning to TRBD1. The CDR3 has 16 amino acids. Germline CDR1 MNHEY, CDR2 SMNVEV (reference sequence). V lost 2 bases, J lost 6 bases, and 6 bases stayed unmatched.

This clone was seen once. This sequence joins TRBV6-1 and TRBJ1-2, with 7 nucleotides matching TRBD1. Germline CDR1 MNHNS, CDR2 SASEGT. The CDR3 runs to 14 residues. Trimming took 4 bases from V and 8 from J; bases not matched to a gene: 10. The CDR3 loop reads CASSGTGLAGGYTF. The DNA for the CDR3 is TGTGCCAGCAGTGGGACAGGACTTGCCGGCGGCTACACCTTC.

This clone was counted a few times. The gene calls are TRBV6-5 and TRBJ1-6; 7 bases align to TRBD1. CDR1 and CDR2 (germline): MNHEY, SVGAGI. After removal of 7 bases from V and 7 bases from J, the junction contained 10 bases not matched to a gene. CDR3 length: 15 amino acids. This chain's CDR3 is CASNRDRVRNSPLHF. DNA for the CDR3: TGTGCCAGCAACCGAGACAGGGTGAGAAATTCACCCCTCCACTTT.

The V and J genes are TRBV28 and TRBJ1-1; the D is unclear. The CDR3 runs to 12 residues. V gave up 6 bases and J gave up 11 bases, with 16 bases separating them. Germline lookup yields CDR1 MDHEN and CDR2 SYDVKM. The CDR3: CASSPTWPRAFF. CDR3 DNA: TGTGCCAGCAGCCCTACGTGGCCCAGGGCTTTCTTT.

This sequence joins TRBV30 and TRBJ2-1; the D is unclear. Germline V CDR1 and CDR2: GTSNPN, SVGIG (reference sequence). The CDR3 runs to 13 residues. V lost 0 bases, J lost 8 bases, and 11 bases lay in between. The CDR3 DNA follows: TGTGCCTGGAGTGTAAGCACCAGCGATGAGCAGTTCTTC. This translates into CAWSVSTSDEQFF.